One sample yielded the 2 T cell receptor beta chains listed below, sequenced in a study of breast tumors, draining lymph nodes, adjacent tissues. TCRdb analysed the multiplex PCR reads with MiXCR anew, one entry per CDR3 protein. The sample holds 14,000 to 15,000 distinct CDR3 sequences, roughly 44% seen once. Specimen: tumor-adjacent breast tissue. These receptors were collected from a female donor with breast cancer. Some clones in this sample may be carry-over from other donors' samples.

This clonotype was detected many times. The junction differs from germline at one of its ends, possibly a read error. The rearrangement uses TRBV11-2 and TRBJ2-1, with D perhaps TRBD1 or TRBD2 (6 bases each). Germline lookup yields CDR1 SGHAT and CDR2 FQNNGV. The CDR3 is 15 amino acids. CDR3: CASSLEGGRNNERFF. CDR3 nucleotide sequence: TGTGCCAGCAGCTTAGAGGGGGGCCGGAACAATGAGCGGTTCTTC.

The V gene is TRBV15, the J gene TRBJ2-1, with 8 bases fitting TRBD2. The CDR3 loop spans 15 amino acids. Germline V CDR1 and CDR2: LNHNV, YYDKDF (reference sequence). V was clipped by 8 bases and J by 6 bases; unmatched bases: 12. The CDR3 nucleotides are TGTGCCACCGGACGAACTAGCGGCAACCGCAATGAGCAGTTCTTC. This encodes CATGRTSGNRNEQFF.